These 22 T cell receptor beta chains share one sample of origin, sequenced in a study of blood T cell repertoires in COVID-19. Method: immunoSEQ multiplex PCR; TCRdb's copy keeps in-frame clones and lacks some. The sample contains around 300,000 clones, about 87% of which appear only once. Sequencing was carried out using PBMCs or T cells enriched from blood (not recorded which). These TCRs come from a woman in her forties or fifties who had recovered from COVID-19.

CDR3 nucleotides: TGTGCCAGCAGCCCGACAGGGGGGTTCACAGATACGCAGTATTTT. Translation: CASSPTGGFTDTQYF. The chain uses TRBV7-9 and TRBJ2-3, with TRBD1 matching 9 bases. After removal of 5 bases from V and 2 bases from J, the junction contained 5 bases not matched to a gene. This CDR3 has 15 residues. Germline V lookup: CDR1 SEHNR, CDR2 FQNEAQ (reference sequence).

The gene calls are TRBV5-4 and TRBJ2-7; 10 nucleotides match TRBD1. The junction had 7 bases not matched to a gene; V was cut back by 4 bases and J by 3 bases. The CDR3 is 15 residues long. CDR1 and CDR2 from the germline V gene are SGHNT and YYREEE (reference sequence). DNA of the CDR3: TGTGCCAGCAGCGCGCCGGGACAGGGGTTCTACGAGCAGTACTTC. Translating gives CASSAPGQGFYEQYF. The variable domain in full, completed from reference TRBV5-4 and TRBJ2-7, reads ETGVTQSPTHLIKTRGQQVTLRCSSQSGHNTVSWYQQALGQGPQFIFQYYREEENGRGNFPPRFSGLQFPNYSSELNVNALELDDSALYLCASSAPGQGFYEQYFGPGTRLTVT.

V is TRBV9 and J is TRBJ1-3; D ambiguous. The CDR3 runs 12 residues. The germline V and J ends were trimmed by 3 bases and 8 bases, with 9 bases remaining between them. Germline V gene lookup returns CDR1 SGDLS and CDR2 YYNGEE. The CDR3 reads CASSALGDTIYF. The DNA for the CDR3 is TGTGCCAGCAGCGCGTTGGGAGACACCATATATTTT.

V and J are TRBV24-1 and TRBJ2-3; D may be TRBD1 (5 bases). The germline V gene encodes CDR1 KGHDR and CDR2 SFDVKD. The CDR3 extends over 12 amino acids. Between the trimmed V and J ends, which lost 5 bases and 9 bases, there was a span of 11 bases. In DNA form, the CDR3 reads TGTGCCACCAGTGGGCCAAAGGGGACGCAGTATTTT. It encodes CATSGPKGTQYF.

CDR3 DNA: TGTGCCAGCAGCCAAGATTTGCAGGGATCCACTTTAGCAACTAATGAAAAACTGTTTTTT. Its translation: CASSQDLQGSTLATNEKLFF. The V call is TRBV3-1 (or the pseudogene TRBV3-2), the J call TRBJ1-4; the D gene is possibly TRBD1 (5 bases). Looked up from germline, CDR1 is LGHDT and CDR2 is YNNKEL (reference sequence). The CDR3 has 20 residues. V lost 0 bases to trimming and J lost 0 bases, with 20 bases between them.

The V call is TRBV14, the J call TRBJ1-2, with TRBD1 as a possible D gene (6 bases). Between the trimmed V and J ends, which lost 3 bases and 1 base, there was a span of 15 bases. The CDR3 consists of 16 residues. Germline loops: CDR1 SGHDN, CDR2 FVKESK. The CDR3: CASSHRQESFNYGYTF. For the CDR3, the DNA is TGTGCCAGCAGCCACCGACAGGAGTCGTTTAACTATGGCTACACCTTC.

V and J are TRBV28 and TRBJ1-2; 7 nucleotides agree with TRBD1. The junction had 15 bases not matched to a gene; V was cut back by 4 bases and J by 1 base. Germline V gene data show CDR1 as MDHEN and CDR2 as SYDVKM. The CDR3 loop spans 18 amino acids. The CDR3 loop is CASSSTWTGPLLNYGYTF. CDR3 coding DNA: TGTGCCAGCAGTTCTACTTGGACAGGTCCCCTCCTTAACTATGGCTACACCTTC.

The chain is built from TRBV7-2 and TRBJ1-1; D is unclear. V shed 2 bases and J shed 7 bases, with 11 bases lying between them. CDR3 length equals 13 residues. Germline assignment: CDR1 SGHTA and CDR2 FQGNSA. This CDR3 reads CASSLMSQVEAFF. CDR3 coding DNA: TGTGCCAGCAGCTTAATGTCTCAGGTTGAAGCTTTCTTT.

This sequence joins TRBV28 and TRBJ1-6; 8 positions agree with TRBD1. The CDR3 runs to 12 residues. Germline V gene data show CDR1 as MDHEN and CDR2 as SYDVKM. V shed 6 bases, J shed 10 bases, and the junction held 2 bases outside the gene matches. Here the CDR3 reads CASRTGVSPLHF. The DNA of the CDR3 is TGTGCCAGCAGGACAGGGGTCTCACCCCTCCACTTT.

This chain joins TRBV6-6 and TRBJ1-3; D call uncertain. Trimming pared 6 bases from V and 4 bases from J, leaving 7 bases between. The CDR3 totals 12 residues. Germline CDR1 is MNHNY and CDR2 is SVGAGI (reference sequence). The CDR3, as DNA: TGTGCCAGCAGGGCGGAAGGAAACACCATATATTTT. Translating it yields CASRAEGNTIYF.

The chain has TRBV3-1 (or the pseudogene TRBV3-2) and TRBJ2-4, with D possibly TRBD2 on 6 matching bases. CDR1 and CDR2 (germline): LGHDT, YNNKEL (reference sequence). V lost 0 bases, J lost 4 bases, and 16 bases lay in between. This CDR3 contains 17 residues. The CDR3 region is CASSQDSGAGMKNIQYF. CDR3 nucleotides: TGTGCCAGCAGCCAAGATTCGGGCGCGGGAATGAAAAACATTCAGTACTTC.

This clone was seen a few times. V and J are TRBV18 and TRBJ1-3; no firm D call. The CDR3 has 15 amino acids. The V end lost 3 bases, the J end lost 1 base, and 10 bases lay between the germline ends. CDR1 is KGHSH, CDR2 LQKENI, per germline. The CDR3 is CASSPYGESGNTIYF. The CDR3 DNA is TGTGCCAGCTCACCCTACGGAGAATCTGGAAACACCATATATTTT.

The chain couples TRBV10-3 to TRBJ2-7, with 14 positions matching TRBD2. Per germline, CDR1 ENHRY and CDR2 SYGVKD. V was pared by 3 bases and J by 1 base, with 8 bases of the junction left unmatched. The CDR3 covers 18 residues. The CDR3 DNA reads as TGTGCCATCAGTGACTCTGGGACTAGCGGGAGACTTTCCTACGAGCAGTACTTC. Its translation: CAISDSGTSGRLSYEQYF.

J is TRBJ1-2 and V is TRBV6-2 or TRBV6-3; 10 nucleotides align to TRBD1. The CDR3 length is 15 residues. Germline V lookup: CDR1 MNHEY, CDR2 SVGEGT. Trimming cost V 5 bases and J 4 bases; bases outside gene matches: 7. CDR3 nucleotides: TGTGCCAGCAGTACTGGACAGGGGGTTGTCTATGGCTACACCTTC. As protein: CASSTGQGVVYGYTF.

This clone turned up a few times. The chain's CDR3 is CATRRSRAAGADTGELFF. CDR3 in DNA: TGTGCCACCAGGCGGTCGAGGGCCGCGGGGGCCGACACCGGGGAGCTGTTTTTT. This chain connects TRBV15 to TRBJ2-2; D is possibly TRBD2 (7 bases). Germline lookup yields CDR1 LNHNV and CDR2 YYDKDF (reference sequence). The CDR3 is made up of 18 amino acids. V was clipped by 6 bases and J by 3 bases, with 23 bases between them.

V and J are TRBV10-3 and TRBJ2-1; D is possibly TRBD1 (5 bases). Looked up from germline, CDR1 is ENHRY and CDR2 is SYGVKD. V was cut by 3 bases and J by 9 bases, with 15 bases left in between. This CDR3 contains 14 residues. The DNA for the CDR3 is TGTGCCATCAGTGACCAGGGAATCCACGCTGAGCAGTTCTTC. Protein sequence: CAISDQGIHAEQFF.

This clone was picked up a small number of times. This chain connects TRBV9 to TRBJ1-3; the D gene is possibly TRBD1 (5 bases). V was clipped by 5 bases and J by 2 bases, with 11 bases between them. The CDR3 sequence is 14 residues long. Germline V gene sequence: CDR1 SGDLS, CDR2 YYNGEE. The DNA of the CDR3 is TGTGCCAGCAGTCCGGGGGGGACTGGAAACACCATATATTTT. Protein product: CASSPGGTGNTIYF.

This chain links TRBV24-1 with TRBJ2-1, with TRBD1 matching 8 bases. The CDR3 consists of 13 residues. CDR1 and CDR2 (germline): KGHDR, SFDVKD. The trim removed 5 bases at V and 9 bases at J, leaving 5 bases unmatched. Written as DNA, the CDR3 is TGTGCCACCAGTGGTACAGGGGGAGGTGAGCAGTTCTTC. This encodes CATSGTGGGEQFF.

The chain combines TRBV11-3 with TRBJ2-1; D might be TRBD2 (6 bases). The V and J ends lost 0 bases and 8 bases respectively, with 14 bases between them. CDR3 size: 15 residues. Germline CDR1 SGHNT, CDR2 YENEEA. This CDR3 is CASSLEGRGLDEQFF. DNA of the CDR3: TGTGCCAGCAGCTTAGAGGGTCGGGGGTTGGATGAGCAGTTCTTC.

This sequence joins TRBV21-1 and TRBJ2-1; no DNA check was done on the table's D call, TRBD2. TRBV21-1 is given as a pseudogene. CDR3 length equals 15 residues. The CDR3 bases are TGTGCCAGCAGCAAAAGCGGGAGGGTAGAATTGGAGCAGTTCTTC. Translating gives CASSKSGRVELEQFF.

This chain joins TRBV30 and TRBJ1-3; D is undetermined. The length of the CDR3 is 12 residues. Trimming stripped 4 bases from V and 4 bases from J, with 8 bases between. From germline, CDR1 is GTSNPN and CDR2 SVGIG (reference sequence). CDR3 protein: CAWKRVGNTIYF. CDR3 in DNA: TGTGCCTGGAAGAGGGTGGGAAACACCATATATTTT.

The chain has TRBV2 and TRBJ1-6; no clear D gene. Germline CDR1 reads SNHLY; CDR2 reads FYNNEI. The CDR3 has 14 amino acids. V lost 0 bases to trimming and J lost 11 bases, with 11 bases between them. The CDR3 coding sequence is TGTGCCAGCAGTGAAGCAGAGGGATATGCACCCCTCCACTTT. Protein: CASSEAEGYAPLHF.